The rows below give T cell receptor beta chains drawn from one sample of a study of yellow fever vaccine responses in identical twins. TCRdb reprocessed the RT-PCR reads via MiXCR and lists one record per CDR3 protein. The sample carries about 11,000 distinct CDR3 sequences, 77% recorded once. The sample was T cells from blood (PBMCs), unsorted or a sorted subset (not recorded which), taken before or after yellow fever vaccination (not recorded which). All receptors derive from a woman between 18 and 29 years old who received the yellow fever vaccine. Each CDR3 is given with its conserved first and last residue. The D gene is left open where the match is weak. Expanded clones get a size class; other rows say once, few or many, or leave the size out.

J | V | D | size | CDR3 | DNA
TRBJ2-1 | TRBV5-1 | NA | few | CASSSHLASEQFF | TGCGCCAGCAGCTCTCACCTAGCGTCTGAGCAGTTCTTC
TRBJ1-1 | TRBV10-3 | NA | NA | CAIGTPNTEAFF | TGTGCCATAGGGACACCGAACACTGAAGCTTTCTTT
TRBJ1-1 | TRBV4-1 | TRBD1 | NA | CASSQGQGLNTEAFF | TGCGCCAGCAGCCAAGGACAGGGCCTGAACACTGAAGCTTTCTTT
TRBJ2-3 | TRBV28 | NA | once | CASSLVGGTTDTQYF | TGTGCCAGCAGTTTAGTTGGCGGTACGACAGATACGCAGTATTTT
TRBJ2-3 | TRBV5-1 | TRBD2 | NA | CASSLSGGSKADTQYF | TGCGCCAGCAGCTTGTCTGGCGGGAGTAAGGCAGATACGCAGTATTTT
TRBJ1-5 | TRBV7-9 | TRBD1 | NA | CASSPTGVGNQPQHF | TGTGCCAGCAGCCCTACAGGGGTTGGCAATCAGCCCCAGCATTTT
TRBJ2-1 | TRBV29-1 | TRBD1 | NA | CSVEDRGQNNEQFF | TGCAGCGTCGAAGACAGGGGGCAGAACAATGAGCAGTTCTTC
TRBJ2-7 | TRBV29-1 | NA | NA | CSVGLEQGPTYEQYF | TGCAGCGTTGGGTTGGAACAGGGACCCACCTACGAGCAGTACTTC
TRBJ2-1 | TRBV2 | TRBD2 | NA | CALPGLGVYNEQFF | TGTGCCCTCCCGGGACTAGGGGTTTACAATGAGCAGTTCTTC
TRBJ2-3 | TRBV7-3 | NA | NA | CASSLIGDTQYF | TGTGCCAGCAGCTTAATCGGCGATACGCAGTATTTT
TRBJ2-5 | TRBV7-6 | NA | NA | CASSTIPDRQETQYF | TGTGCCAGCAGTACCATCCCGGACAGACAAGAGACCCAGTACTTC
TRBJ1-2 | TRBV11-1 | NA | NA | CASSLPPGLDSGYTF | TGTGCCAGCAGCTTACCGCCAGGGCTGGACAGCGGCTACACCTTC
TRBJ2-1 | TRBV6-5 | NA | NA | CASSYSWDSAYNEQFF | TGTGCCAGCAGTTACTCGTGGGATAGTGCCTACAATGAGCAGTTCTTC
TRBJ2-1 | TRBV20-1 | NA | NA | CSARGPRANEQFF | TGCAGTGCTAGAGGCCCCAGGGCCAATGAGCAGTTCTTC
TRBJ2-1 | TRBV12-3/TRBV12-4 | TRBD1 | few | CASSLPGQGDDEQFF | TGTGCCAGCAGTTTACCGGGACAGGGGGACGATGAGCAGTTCTTC
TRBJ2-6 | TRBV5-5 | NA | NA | CASSLGVTGSGANVLTF | TGTGCCAGCAGCTTGGGAGTCACTGGCTCTGGGGCCAACGTCCTGACTTTC
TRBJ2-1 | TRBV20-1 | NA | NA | CSASPGQIYNEQFF | TGCAGTGCTAGTCCAGGACAGATATACAATGAGCAGTTCTTC
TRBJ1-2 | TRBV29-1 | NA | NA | CSVELRFYGYTF | TGCAGCGTTGAATTACGATTCTATGGCTACACCTTC
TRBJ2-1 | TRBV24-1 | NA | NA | CATSDSVSYIYNEQFF | TGTGCCACCAGTGATTCCGTTTCCTATATCTACAATGAGCAGTTCTTC
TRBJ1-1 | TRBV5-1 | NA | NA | CASSLGSRGWTEAFF | TGCGCCAGCAGCTTGGGGTCCAGGGGCTGGACTGAAGCTTTCTTT
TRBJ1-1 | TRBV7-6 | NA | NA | CASSPFPGTEAFF | TGTGCCAGCAGCCCTTTCCCGGGCACTGAAGCTTTCTTT
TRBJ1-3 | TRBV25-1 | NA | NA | CASSESSPAGGNTIYF | TGTGCCAGCAGTGAAAGCAGCCCGGCGGGTGGAAACACCATATATTTT
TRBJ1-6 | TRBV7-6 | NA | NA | CASSPFGEDSPLHF | TGTGCCAGCAGCCCCTTCGGGGAGGACTCACCCCTCCACTTT
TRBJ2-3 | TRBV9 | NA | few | CASSVYVGSSTDTQYF | TGTGCCAGCAGCGTATATGTGGGATCTAGCACAGATACGCAGTATTTT
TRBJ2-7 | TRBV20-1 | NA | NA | CSARASRVDEQYF | TGCAGTGCTAGAGCAAGTAGAGTCGACGAGCAGTACTTC
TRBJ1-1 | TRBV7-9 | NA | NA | CASSFGGYTEAFF | TGTGCCAGCAGCTTTGGGGGATACACTGAAGCTTTCTTT
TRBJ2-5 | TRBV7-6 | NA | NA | CASSPRRAEETQYF | TGTGCCAGCAGCCCTAGAAGGGCAGAAGAGACCCAGTACTTC